This paragraph covers one TCR beta chain sequence. This sample was taken from a study of blood T cell repertoires in COVID-19. Between the trimmed V and J ends, which lost 7 bases and 0 bases, there was a span of 12 bases. Germline lookup yields CDR1 SGHAT and CDR2 FQNNGV. There are 14 residues in the CDR3. TCRdb's table, derived via immunoSEQ multiplex PCR, lists solely in-frame clones and lacks some. The table has approximately 290,000 clones, roughly 89% seen once; the top ten hold 11%. This sequence originates from a woman aged 25-40 years with COVID-19, enrolled during active disease. Sequencing was performed on peripheral blood. This chain links TRBV11-2 with TRBJ1-2, with TRBD1 as a possible D gene (6 bases). CDR3 amino acids: CASKTGTTNYGYTF. CDR3 in DNA: TGTGCCAGCAAAACAGGGACCACTAACTATGGCTACACCTTC.